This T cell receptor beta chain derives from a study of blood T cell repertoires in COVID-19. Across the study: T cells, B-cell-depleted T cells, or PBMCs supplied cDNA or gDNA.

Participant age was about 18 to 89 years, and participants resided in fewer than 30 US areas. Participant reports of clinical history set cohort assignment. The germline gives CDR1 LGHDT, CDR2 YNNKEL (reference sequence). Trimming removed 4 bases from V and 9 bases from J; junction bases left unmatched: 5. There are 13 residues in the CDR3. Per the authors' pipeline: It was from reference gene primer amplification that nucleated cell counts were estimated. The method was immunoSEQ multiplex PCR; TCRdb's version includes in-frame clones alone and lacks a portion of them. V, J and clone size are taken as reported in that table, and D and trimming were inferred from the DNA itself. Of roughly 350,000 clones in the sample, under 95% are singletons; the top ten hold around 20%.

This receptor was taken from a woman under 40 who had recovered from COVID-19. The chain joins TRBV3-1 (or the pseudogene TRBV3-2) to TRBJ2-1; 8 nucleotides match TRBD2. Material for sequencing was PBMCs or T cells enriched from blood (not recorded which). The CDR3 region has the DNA TGTGCCAGCAGCCTTAGCGGGATAGCTGAGCAGTTCTTC. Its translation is CASSLSGIAEQFF.